Sequencing of this TCR beta chain was carried out in a study of blood T cell repertoires in COVID-19. The data were produced by immunoSEQ multiplex PCR, yet TCRdb's version contains in-frame clones alone and is incomplete. The sample has 350,000 to 550,000 clones; 70% to 90% are singletons. The sample holds one count of this clone. Sample: PBMCs or T cells enriched from blood (not recorded which). This TCR was recovered from a woman younger than 30 with acute COVID-19.

The CDR3 loop reads CASSLPSGYKNIQYF. DNA for the CDR3: TGTGCCAGCAGTCTTCCTAGCGGATACAAAAACATTCAGTACTTC. J is TRBJ2-4 and V is TRBV2, with TRBD2 matching 7 bases. The length of the CDR3 is 15 residues. V trimming: 5 bases; J trimming: 3 bases; junction bases outside the gene matches: 7. The germline V gene has CDR1 SNHLY and CDR2 FYNNEI.